This T cell receptor (beta chain) was sequenced for a study of blood T cell repertoires in COVID-19. As for the study in general: Sites across the United States, Italy and Spain contributed samples from acute and convalescent COVID-19.

In the original analysis: Scientists estimated how many nucleated cells there were by amplifying reference gene primers. Assay: immunoSEQ multiplex PCR; the TCRdb copy retains only in-frame clones and omits some. V, J and clone size were drawn from that table, and D and trimming were deduced from the DNA. The data hold roughly 100,000 clones, with 84% observed a single time. Trimming removed 2 bases at V and 7 bases at J, with 9 bases between. The V gene's germline CDR1 is SNHLY and CDR2 FYNNEI. The CDR3 loop spans 14 amino acids. This sequence originates from a man in his forties or fifties with active or convalescent COVID-19. The chain employs TRBV2 and TRBJ1-6; D gene uncertain. Sequencing was performed on peripheral blood. The CDR3 DNA follows: TGTGCCAGCAGTGAAACACGGGTCAATTCACCCCTCCACTTT. Its protein is CASSETRVNSPLHF.